This TCR beta chain was recorded in a study of CD8+ T cells in alopecia areata. The authors extracted RNA and reverse transcribed it into cDNA as the sequencing template. Clones were read by immunoSEQ multiplex PCR, and TCRdb kept only the in-frame ones, dropping some. Among some 110,000 clones listed, approximately 54% were seen once. A single count supports this clone. The CDR3 spans 13 residues. Germline CDR1 and CDR2: MGHRA and YSYEKL. V was trimmed by 4 bases and J by 1 base, leaving 8 bases between them. Documented treatment: oral pan-JAK inhibitor, 5-10 mg twice daily. The specimen comprised CD8+ T cells sorted from blood, sampled at week 24, from a patient treated with tofacitinib. This chain joins TRBV4-1 and TRBJ2-7; no clear D. The clonotype was recovered from a human donor with alopecia areata. CDR3 DNA sequence: TGCGCCAGCAGCCTGACACGTTCCTACGAGCAGTACTTC. Protein: CASSLTRSYEQYF.